Sequencing of this T cell receptor (beta chain) was carried out in a study of blood T cell repertoires in COVID-19. V shed 4 bases and J 0 bases; nucleotides not matched to a gene: 5. There are 16 residues in the CDR3. Germline values: CDR1 SGHTA, CDR2 FQGNSA. Participant age was roughly 18 to 100 years, and participants resided in approximately 25 US areas. Recovered Cohort 3 donors showed two negative PCRs, clearance, or symptom resolution. In its sample, this clone was seen once. TCRdb keeps only in-frame clones here, not all; method: immunoSEQ multiplex PCR. This table holds approximately 160,000 clones, around four fifths found once.

The receptor comes from a woman aged 45 to 65 who had recovered from COVID-19. What was sequenced was PBMCs or T cells enriched from blood (not recorded which). This chain links TRBV7-2 with TRBJ2-1, with 8 bases identical to TRBD2. The CDR3 here is CASSSRGGSSYNEQFF. CDR3 in DNA: TGTGCCAGCAGCTCGCGCGGGGGGAGCTCCTACAATGAGCAGTTCTTC. The complete variable domain, with remaining parts taken from reference TRBV7-2 and TRBJ2-1, reads GAGVSQSPSNKVTEKGKDVELRCDPISGHTALYWYRQSLGQGLEFLIYFQGNSAPDKSGLPSDRFSAERTGGSVSTLTIQRTQQEDSAVYLCASSSRGGSSYNEQFFGPGTRLTVL.